Described below is a single T cell receptor beta chain sequence and its context. What it binds is not known. Absence of ophthalmopathy progression within 18 months defined stable Graves' hyperthyroidism. Newly diagnosed hyperthyroidism, duration under 2 months, in patients aged 18 to 65. Lactation, pregnancy, other autoimmune disease or uncontrolled infection led to exclusion of patients. The data were taken from a study of T cells in Graves' hyperthyroidism and ophthalmopathy. General study findings and limits: Model-based prediction identified ophthalmopathy a median around 6.5 months prior to its onset.

The CDR3 is 21 amino acids. In germline, CDR1 is SGHTA, CDR2 FQGTGA. J lost 4 bases, V lost 3 bases, and 23 bases had no gene match. The TCR beta CDR3 regions underwent amplification using RNA transcripts as the source. First-round RT-PCR targeting the TCR CDR3 was performed with the HTBI primer set. TCRdb re-called the multiplex PCR reads through MiXCR, storing one row per CDR3 protein. The sample carries fewer than 750,000 distinct CDR3 sequences, 46% recorded once. V and J are TRBV7-3 and TRBJ2-2; the match to TRBD2 covers 7 bases. The TCR was taken from a young woman with Graves' hyperthyroidism. The sample comprised peripheral blood or thyroid tissue (not recorded which). The CDR3 is CASSLAWVAGSPAEATGELFF. The DNA for the CDR3 is TGTGCCAGCAGCTTGGCCTGGGTAGCGGGCTCCCCCGCCGAGGCCACCGGGGAGCTGTTTTTT.